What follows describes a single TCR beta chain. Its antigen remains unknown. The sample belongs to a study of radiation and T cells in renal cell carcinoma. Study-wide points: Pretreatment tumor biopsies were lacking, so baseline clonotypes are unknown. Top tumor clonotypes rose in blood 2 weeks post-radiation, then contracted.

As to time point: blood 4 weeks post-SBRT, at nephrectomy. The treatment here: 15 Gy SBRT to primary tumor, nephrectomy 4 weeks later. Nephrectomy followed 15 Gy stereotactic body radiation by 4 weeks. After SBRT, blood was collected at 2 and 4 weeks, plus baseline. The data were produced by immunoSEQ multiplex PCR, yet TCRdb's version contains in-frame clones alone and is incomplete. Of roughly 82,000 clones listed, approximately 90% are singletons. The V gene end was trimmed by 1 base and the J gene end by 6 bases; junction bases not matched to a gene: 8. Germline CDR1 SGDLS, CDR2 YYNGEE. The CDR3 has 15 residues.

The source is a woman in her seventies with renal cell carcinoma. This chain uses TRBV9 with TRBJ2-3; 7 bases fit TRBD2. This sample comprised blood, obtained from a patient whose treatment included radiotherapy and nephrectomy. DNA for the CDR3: TGTGCCAGCAGCGTAAGGAGCGGGGCGGGGGATACGCAGTATTTT. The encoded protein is CASSVRSGAGDTQYF.